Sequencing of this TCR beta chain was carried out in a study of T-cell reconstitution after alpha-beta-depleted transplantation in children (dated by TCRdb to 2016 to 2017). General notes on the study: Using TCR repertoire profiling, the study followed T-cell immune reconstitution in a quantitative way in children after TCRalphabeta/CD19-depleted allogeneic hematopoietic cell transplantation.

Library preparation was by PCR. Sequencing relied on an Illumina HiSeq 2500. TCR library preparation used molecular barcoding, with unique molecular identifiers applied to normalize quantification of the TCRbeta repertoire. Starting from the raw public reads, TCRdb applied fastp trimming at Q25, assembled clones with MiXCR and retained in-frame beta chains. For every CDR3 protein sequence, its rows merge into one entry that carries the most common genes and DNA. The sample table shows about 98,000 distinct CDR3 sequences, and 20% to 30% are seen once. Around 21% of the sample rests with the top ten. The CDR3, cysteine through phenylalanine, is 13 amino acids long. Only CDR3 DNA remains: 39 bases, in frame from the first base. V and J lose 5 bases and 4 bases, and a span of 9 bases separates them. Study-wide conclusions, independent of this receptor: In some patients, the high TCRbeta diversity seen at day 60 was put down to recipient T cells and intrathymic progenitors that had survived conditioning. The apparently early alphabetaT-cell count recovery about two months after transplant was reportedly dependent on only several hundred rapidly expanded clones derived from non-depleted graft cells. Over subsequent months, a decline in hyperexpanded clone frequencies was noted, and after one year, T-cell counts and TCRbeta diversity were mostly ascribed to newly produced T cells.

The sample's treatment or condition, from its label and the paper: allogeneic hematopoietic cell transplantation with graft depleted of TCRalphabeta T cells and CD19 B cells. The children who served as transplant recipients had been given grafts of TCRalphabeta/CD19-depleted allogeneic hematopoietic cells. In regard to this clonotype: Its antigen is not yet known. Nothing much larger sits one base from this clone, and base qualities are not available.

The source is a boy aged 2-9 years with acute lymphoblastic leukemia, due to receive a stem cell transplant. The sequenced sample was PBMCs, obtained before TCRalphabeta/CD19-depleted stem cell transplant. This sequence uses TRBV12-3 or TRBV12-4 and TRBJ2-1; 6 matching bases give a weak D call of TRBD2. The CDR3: CASSGAGYNEQFF. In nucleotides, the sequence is TGTGCCAGCAGTGGGGCGGGGTACAATGAGCAGTTCTTC.